One sample yielded the 27 T cell receptor beta chains listed below, sequenced in a study of blood T cell repertoires in COVID-19. Produced via immunoSEQ multiplex PCR; TCRdb's table is partial and in-frame only. Among approximately 280,000 clones listed, approximately 81% were seen once. The sequencing sample was made of PBMCs or T cells enriched from blood (not recorded which). These receptors were collected from a woman between 50 and 59 years old who had recovered from COVID-19.

V is TRBV12-3 or TRBV12-4 and J is TRBJ1-1; 9 bases are a match to TRBD1. The ends lost 7 bases at V and 4 bases at J; junction bases unmatched: 4. The CDR3 totals 13 residues. DNA for the CDR3: TGTGCCAGCACCGGGACAGGGTTCACTGAAGCTTTCTTT. Translating gives CASTGTGFTEAFF.

The CDR3 DNA reads TGTGCCAGCAGCCAAGGGACTAGCGAAAGTGAGCAGTTCTTC. Its protein is CASSQGTSESEQFF. The V and J genes are TRBV14 and TRBJ2-1, with 9 bases that match TRBD2. This CDR3 region has 14 residues. Germline CDR1 SGHDN, CDR2 FVKESK. The J segment lost 9 bases and the V segment lost 1 base, leaving 4 bases of the junction unmatched.

The chain joins TRBV3-1 (or the pseudogene TRBV3-2) to TRBJ1-2; unclear D gene. The V gene's germline CDR1 is LGHDT and CDR2 YNNKEL (reference sequence). The CDR3 runs to 15 residues. Trimming pared 1 base from V and 4 bases from J, leaving 13 bases between. The CDR3 DNA is TGTGCCAGCAGCCAAGTCGGCGGGTATGGCTATGGCTACACCTTC. Amino acid sequence: CASSQVGGYGYGYTF.

The chain recombines TRBV3-1 (or the pseudogene TRBV3-2) with TRBJ1-6; a possible D gene is TRBD1 (6 bases). The germline V gene has CDR1 LGHDT and CDR2 YNNKEL (reference sequence). Trimming shortened V by 7 bases and J by 7 bases, and 14 bases separated the two germline ends. The CDR3 sequence is 14 residues long. The CDR3 sequence is CASTTWGQNSPLHF. CDR3 sequence (DNA): TGTGCCAGCACCACCTGGGGGCAGAATTCACCCCTCCACTTT.

The V call is TRBV2, the J call TRBJ1-5; 7 bases are shared with TRBD1. CDR1 and CDR2 (germline): SNHLY, FYNNEI. The CDR3 sequence is 14 residues long. V gave up 5 bases and J gave up 3 bases; unmatched junction bases: 4. In DNA form, the CDR3 reads TGTGCCAGCAGTCTACAGGGGTCCAATCAGCCCCAGCATTTT. It is translated as CASSLQGSNQPQHF.

The chain has TRBV3-1 (or the pseudogene TRBV3-2) and TRBJ1-2; D possibly corresponds to TRBD1 (6 bases). The V and J ends lost 3 bases and 3 bases respectively, with 11 bases between them. Germline loops: CDR1 LGHDT, CDR2 YNNKEL (reference sequence). There are 14 residues in the CDR3. In DNA form, the CDR3 reads TGTGCCAGCAGCCAGTCCTCAGGGGACTATGGCTACACCTTC. Protein: CASSQSSGDYGYTF.

This clone was counted a single time. J is TRBJ1-1 and V is TRBV11-2; 8 bases are shared with TRBD1. The germline CDR1 and CDR2 sequences are SGHAT and FQNNGV. V shed 5 bases and J 10 bases; nucleotides not matched to a gene: 6. The CDR3 has 12 residues. The CDR3 reads CASSVSDRGAFF. The DNA for the CDR3 is TGTGCCAGCAGCGTGTCCGACAGGGGAGCTTTCTTT.

The chain links TRBV19 to TRBJ2-5; 8 bases map to TRBD2. Trimming at V came to 6 bases and at J to 2 bases, leaving 8 bases not matched to a gene. The CDR3 is 15 residues long. CDR1 is LNHDA and CDR2 is SQIVND in the germline V gene (reference sequence). CDR3 coding DNA: TGTGCCAGTAGAAACTTAGCGGGGTCTCAAGAGACCCAGTACTTC. Protein product: CASRNLAGSQETQYF. The complete variable domain, with remaining parts taken from reference TRBV19 and TRBJ2-5, reads DGGITQSPKYLFRKEGQNVTLSCEQNLNHDAMYWYRQDPGQGLRLIYYSQIVNDFQKGDIAEGYSVSREKKESFPLTVTSAQKNPTAFYLCASRNLAGSQETQYFGPGTRLLVL.

V usage is TRBV29-1 and J usage is TRBJ1-1; no definite D call. The CDR3 is 12 residues long. Per the germline V gene, CDR1 is SQVTM and CDR2 is ANQGSEA. Trimming took 4 bases from V and 5 from J, leaving 11 bases between them. The CDR3 region has the DNA TGCAGCGTTGCGGGAGGTAATACTGAAGCTTTCTTT. Translated: CSVAGGNTEAFF.

CDR3 amino acids: CASSPGSGTYGYTF. As DNA, the CDR3 is TGTGCCAGCTCACCAGGGTCAGGGACTTATGGCTACACCTTC. The chain couples TRBV18 to TRBJ1-2; D possibly corresponds to TRBD1 (5 bases). Germline V gene sequence: CDR1 KGHSH, CDR2 LQKENI. The CDR3 is 14 residues long. V gave up 2 bases and J gave up 5 bases, with 12 bases separating them.

This chain links TRBV5-6 with TRBJ2-7; D not resolved. Germline V gives CDR1 SGHDT, CDR2 YYEEEE. This CDR3 comprises 15 residues. V lost 1 base to trimming and J lost 0 bases, with 11 bases between them. The CDR3 loop reads CASSLLLSRSYEQYF. In DNA, the CDR3 is TGTGCCAGCAGCTTGTTACTATCCCGCTCCTACGAGCAGTACTTC.

The chain uses TRBV11-2 and TRBJ2-6; TRBD1 might be the D (5 bases). The CDR3 sequence is 16 residues long. The V end was cut by 0 bases, the J end by 0 bases, with 6 bases between. Germline values: CDR1 SGHAT, CDR2 FQNNGV. The CDR3 region is CASSLDRDSGANVLTF. The CDR3 DNA sequence: TGTGCCAGCAGCTTAGACAGGGACTCTGGGGCCAACGTCCTGACTTTC.

The rearrangement uses TRBV7-3 and TRBJ2-1, with 7 bases matching TRBD1. The CDR3 runs to 14 residues. The V segment lost 1 base and the J segment 6 bases; nucleotides outside the gene matches: 3. Per the germline V gene, CDR1 is SGHTA and CDR2 is FQGTGA. CDR3 region: CASSLSPGGNEQFF. CDR3 nucleotides: TGTGCCAGCAGCTTAAGCCCAGGGGGCAATGAGCAGTTCTTC.

This chain connects TRBV5-4 to TRBJ2-2; 14 nucleotides line up with TRBD2. The length of the CDR3 is 16 residues. V lost 4 bases, J lost 7 bases, and 6 bases stayed unmatched. Per germline, CDR1 SGHNT and CDR2 YYREEE (reference sequence). This chain's CDR3 is CASSAGLAGEFGELFF. The CDR3 DNA sequence: TGTGCCAGCAGCGCGGGACTAGCGGGGGAGTTCGGGGAGCTGTTTTTT.

The chain is built from TRBV5-1 and TRBJ1-6, with 7 nucleotides matching TRBD1. Germline loops: CDR1 SGHRS, CDR2 YFSETQ. The CDR3 contains 15 residues. V lost 4 bases to trimming and J lost 2 bases; unmatched junction nucleotides: 3. The CDR3, as DNA: TGCGCCAGCAGCCAAGGACAGGCCTATAATTCACCCCTCCACTTT. It is translated as CASSQGQAYNSPLHF.

The rearrangement uses TRBV30 and TRBJ1-2; TRBD1 agrees at 10 bases. Trimming removed 2 bases from V and 4 bases from J; junction bases left unmatched: 7. The CDR3 extends over 15 amino acids. Germline assignment: CDR1 GTSNPN and CDR2 SVGIG (reference sequence). The CDR3 here is CAWSRQGAPPYGYTF. CDR3 nucleotide sequence: TGTGCCTGGAGTCGACAGGGGGCCCCCCCCTATGGCTACACCTTC. The full variable domain, with the rest looked up from reference TRBV30 and TRBJ1-2, is SQTIHQWPATLVQPVGSPLSLECTVEGTSNPNLYWYRQAAGRGLQLLFYSVGIGQISSEVPQNLSASRPQDRQFILSSKKLLLSDSGFYLCAWSRQGAPPYGYTFGSGTRLTVV.

CDR3 amino acids: CASSRDSNYGYTF. The CDR3 DNA sequence: TGTGCCAGCTCACGGGACAGTAACTATGGCTACACCTTC. The genes are TRBV18 and TRBJ1-2, with 7 bases matching TRBD1. Trimming removed 4 bases from V and 1 base from J; junction bases left unmatched: 0. Germline loops: CDR1 KGHSH, CDR2 LQKENI. The CDR3 has 13 residues.

This clone occurred once. The rearrangement links TRBV27 to TRBJ2-1, with D possibly TRBD1 on 5 matching bases. The CDR3 length is 15 residues. Germline assignment: CDR1 MNHEY and CDR2 SMNVEV (reference sequence). The ends were cut back, 2 bases at V and 8 bases at J, with 16 bases in the middle. The CDR3: CASSLRQPYEDEQFF. The CDR3 DNA reads as TGTGCCAGCAGTTTAAGACAGCCGTATGAGGATGAGCAGTTCTTC.

The V call is TRBV7-3, the J call TRBJ2-3, with TRBD1 identical over 8 bases. CDR3 length equals 16 residues. Trimming cost V 0 bases and J 1 base; bases outside gene matches: 3. CDR1 SGHTA and CDR2 FQGTGA come from the germline V gene. CDR3 bases: TGTGCCAGCAGCTTAACGGTGACAGGGGGCACAGATACGCAGTATTTT. It specifies CASSLTVTGGTDTQYF. The full variable domain, rest sourced from reference TRBV7-3 and TRBJ2-3, is GAGVSQTPSNKVTEKGKYVELRCDPISGHTALYWYRQSLGQGPEFLIYFQGTGAADDSGLPNDRFFAVRPEGSVSTLKIQRTERGDSAVYLCASSLTVTGGTDTQYFGPGTRLTVL.

This chain uses TRBV29-1 with TRBJ2-7; no definite D call. The CDR3 contains 14 residues. Trimming shortened V by 3 bases and J by 6 bases, and 18 bases separated the two germline ends. Looked up from germline, CDR1 is SQVTM and CDR2 is ANQGSEA. The CDR3 coding sequence is TGCAGCGTTGATTACTCGGGTTCTCGGCGCGAGCAGTACTTC. Its translation is CSVDYSGSRREQYF.

In its sample, this clone was seen once. The chain has TRBV19 and TRBJ1-1, with 9 bases identical to TRBD1. V lost 6 bases to trimming and J lost 0 bases; unmatched junction nucleotides: 5. Germline assignment: CDR1 LNHDA and CDR2 SQIVND (reference sequence). CDR3 length equals 15 residues. CDR3 region: CASSWWTGVNTEAFF. The CDR3 nucleotides are TGTGCCAGTAGCTGGTGGACAGGGGTGAACACTGAAGCTTTCTTT.

The V and J genes are TRBV19 and TRBJ1-3; 7 positions match TRBD1. Germline CDR1 reads LNHDA; CDR2 reads SQIVND (reference sequence). Trimming took 6 bases from V and 2 from J; bases not matched to a gene: 4. This CDR3 spans 14 amino acids. The CDR3 DNA reads TGTGCCAGTAGAACAGACAGGGCTGGAAACACCATATATTTT. This gives the protein CASRTDRAGNTIYF.

V usage is TRBV18 and J usage is TRBJ2-1; 10 nucleotides line up with TRBD2. The J segment lost 3 bases and the V segment lost 3 bases, leaving 5 bases of the junction unmatched. The CDR3 is 16 residues long. Germline CDR1 reads KGHSH; CDR2 reads LQKENI. CDR3 sequence: CASSPSAGGNYNEQFF. The CDR3 region has the DNA TGTGCCAGCTCACCTTCAGCGGGGGGGAACTACAATGAGCAGTTCTTC.

The chain employs TRBV29-1 and TRBJ1-1; 8 bases line up with TRBD1. Germline CDR1 and CDR2: SQVTM and ANQGSEA. The CDR3 consists of 14 residues. V lost 4 bases, J lost 6 bases, and 10 bases stayed unmatched. The CDR3 protein is CSVGPGQGRPEAFF. CDR3 bases: TGCAGCGTTGGACCAGGACAGGGACGCCCTGAAGCTTTCTTT.

This chain links TRBV10-3 with TRBJ1-2; 11 nucleotides line up with TRBD1. The CDR3 runs to 14 residues. Germline CDR1 and CDR2: ENHRY and SYGVKD. After removal of 11 bases from V and 3 bases from J, the junction contained 8 bases not matched to a gene. The CDR3 protein is CASKLGQGDYGYTF. CDR3 coding DNA: TGTGCCTCAAAGCTGGGACAGGGGGACTATGGCTACACCTTC.

V and J are TRBV5-1 and TRBJ1-5; 7 bases agree with TRBD1. The CDR3 loop spans 15 amino acids. The germline CDR1 and CDR2 sequences are SGHRS and YFSETQ. The junction had 7 bases not matched to a gene; V was cut back by 5 bases and J by 2 bases. The CDR3 reads CASSPGQVGNQPQHF. Written as DNA, the CDR3 is TGCGCCAGCAGTCCCGGACAGGTGGGCAATCAGCCCCAGCATTTT.

The CDR3 DNA sequence: TGTGCCAGCAGCATGACATCGAGCTCCTACAATGAGCAGTTCTTC. Protein product: CASSMTSSSYNEQFF. The chain couples TRBV5-4 to TRBJ2-1; D not resolved. V lost 4 bases and J 0 bases, leaving 11 bases between the germline ends. From germline, CDR1 is SGHNT and CDR2 YYREEE (reference sequence). This CDR3 region has 15 residues. The whole variable domain, filled in from reference TRBV5-4 and TRBJ2-1, reads ETGVTQSPTHLIKTRGQQVTLRCSSQSGHNTVSWYQQALGQGPQFIFQYYREEENGRGNFPPRFSGLQFPNYSSELNVNALELDDSALYLCASSMTSSSYNEQFFGPGTRLTVL.